The clone carrying this T cell receptor beta chain was seen more than once but under ten times. Its antigen is unknown. Germline V gene lookup returns CDR1 MGHRA and CDR2 YSYEKL. This CDR3 contains 17 residues. Trimming cost V 2 bases and J 2 bases, with 16 bases left between them. The entry originates in a study of cytomegalovirus exposure and HLA in healthy donors. It was with 60 Vbeta and 13 Jbeta primers that the PCR ran. Sequenced by immunoSEQ multiplex PCR; TCRdb stores in-frame clones only, minus some. The top ten hold roughly 2% of the sample, which has under 200,000 clones, around 80% seen once. Study conclusions and caveats: An assumption of roughly uniform sequencing depth across donors underlay the presence/absence analyses. When analyzed later, a missense DCLRE1C variant was found to be linked to TCR beta V- and J-gene trimming. Within an earlier analysis, most TCR beta V segments proved productive either about 87% or about 30% of the time. As immune exposure information, only CMV serostatus was available.

The V gene is TRBV4-1, the J gene TRBJ1-5, with D possibly matching TRBD1 (5 bases). The sequenced material came from PBMCs. The receptor's source is a human donor in good health. This CDR3 is CASSQRQGGLGNQPQHF. In DNA form, the CDR3 reads TGCGCCAGCAGCCAACGGCAGGGAGGACTTGGCAATCAGCCCCAGCATTTT.